This T cell receptor (beta chain) was sequenced for a study of blood T cell repertoires in COVID-19. Study-wide background: From the United States, Italy and Spain came samples of acute and convalescent COVID-19. T cells, B-cell-depleted T cells, or PBMCs provided the cDNA or gDNA that served as material.

The participants were between roughly 18 and 89 years old and came from some 23 US areas. Which cohort a participant joined came from the clinical history participants gave. CDR1 MNHEY and CDR2 SVGAGI come from the germline V gene. V was shortened by 11 bases and J by 0 bases, with 10 bases between the two germline ends. This CDR3 is 12 amino acids long. The table came from immunoSEQ multiplex PCR; TCRdb's copy has only in-frame clones and leaves some out. The sample includes 200,000 to 250,000 clones, around 85% of them seen just once. The source of this sequence is a woman in her fifties or sixties with acute COVID-19. The sequenced material came from PBMCs or T cells enriched from blood (not recorded which). The J gene is TRBJ1-1, the V gene TRBV6-5; D is undetermined. For the CDR3, the DNA is TGTGCCTGTGATCGGGTGAACACTGAAGCTTTCTTT. Its protein product is CACDRVNTEAFF.